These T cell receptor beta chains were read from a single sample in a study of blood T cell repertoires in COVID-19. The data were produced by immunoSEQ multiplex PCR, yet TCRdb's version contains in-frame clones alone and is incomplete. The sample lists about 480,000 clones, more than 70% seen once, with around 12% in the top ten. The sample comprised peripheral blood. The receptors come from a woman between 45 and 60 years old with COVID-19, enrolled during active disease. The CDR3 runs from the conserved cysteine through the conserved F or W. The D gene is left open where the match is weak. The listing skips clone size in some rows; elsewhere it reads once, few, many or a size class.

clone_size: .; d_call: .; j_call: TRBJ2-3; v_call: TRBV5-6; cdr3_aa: CASSLGRDTQYF; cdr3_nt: TGTGCCAGCAGCTTGGGTCGAGATACGCAGTATTTT
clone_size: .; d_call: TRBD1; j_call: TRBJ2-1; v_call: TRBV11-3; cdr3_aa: CASSSGTGSSYNEQFF; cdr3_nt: TGTGCCAGCAGCTCTGGGACAGGGAGCTCCTACAATGAGCAGTTCTTC
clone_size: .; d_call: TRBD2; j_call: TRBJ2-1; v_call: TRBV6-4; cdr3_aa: CASSDEAGAYNEQFF; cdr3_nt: TGTGCCAGCAGTGACGAGGCGGGGGCCTACAATGAGCAGTTCTTC
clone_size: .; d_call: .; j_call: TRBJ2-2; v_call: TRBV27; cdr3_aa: CASSPPSTGELFF; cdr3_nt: TGTGCCAGCAGTCCCCCTAGCACCGGGGAGCTGTTTTTT
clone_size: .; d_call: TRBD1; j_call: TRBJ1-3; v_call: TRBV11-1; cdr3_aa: CASSFPGQGYGNTIYF; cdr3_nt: TGTGCCAGCAGCTTCCCTGGACAGGGGTACGGAAACACCATATATTTT
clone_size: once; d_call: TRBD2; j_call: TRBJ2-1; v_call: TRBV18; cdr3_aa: CASSPLGLAGNNEQFF; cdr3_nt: TGTGCCAGCTCACCATTGGGACTAGCGGGGAACAATGAGCAGTTCTTC
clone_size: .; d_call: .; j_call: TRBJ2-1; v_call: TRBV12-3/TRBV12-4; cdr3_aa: CASSEGLNEQFF; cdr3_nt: TGTGCCAGCAGTGAGGGCCTAAATGAGCAGTTCTTC
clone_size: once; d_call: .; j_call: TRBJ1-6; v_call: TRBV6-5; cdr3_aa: CASRRAADSPLHF; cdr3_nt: TGTGCCAGCAGGAGGGCAGCCGATTCACCCCTCCACTTT
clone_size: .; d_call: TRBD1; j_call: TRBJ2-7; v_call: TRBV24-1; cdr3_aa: CATSDSTGQGGYEQYF; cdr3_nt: TGTGCCACCAGTGATTCAACGGGACAGGGGGGGTACGAGCAGTACTTC
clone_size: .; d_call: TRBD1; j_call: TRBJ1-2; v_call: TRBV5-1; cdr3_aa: CASSAGDSNYGYTF; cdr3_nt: TGCGCCAGCAGCGCCGGGGACAGTAACTATGGCTACACCTTC
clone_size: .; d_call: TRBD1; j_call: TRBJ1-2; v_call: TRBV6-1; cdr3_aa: CASSEQGDYGYTF; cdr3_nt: TGTGCCAGCAGTGAACAGGGGGACTATGGCTACACCTTC
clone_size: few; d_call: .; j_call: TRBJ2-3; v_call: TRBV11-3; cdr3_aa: CASSLFGAPTDTQYF; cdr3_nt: TGTGCCAGCAGCCTTTTTGGGGCTCCCACAGATACGCAGTATTTT
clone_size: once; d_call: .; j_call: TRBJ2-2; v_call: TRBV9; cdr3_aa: CASSQGGGELFF; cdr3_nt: TGTGCCAGCAGCCAGGGGGGCGGGGAGCTGTTTTTT
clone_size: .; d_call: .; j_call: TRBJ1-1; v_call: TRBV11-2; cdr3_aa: CASTSSEGRNTEAFF; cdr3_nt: TGTGCCAGCACCTCATCGGAGGGGAGGAACACTGAAGCTTTCTTT
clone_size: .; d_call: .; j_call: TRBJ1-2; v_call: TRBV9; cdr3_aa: CASSPLAGLNYGYTF; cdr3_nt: TGTGCCAGCAGCCCCCTGGCGGGCCTTAACTATGGCTACACCTTC
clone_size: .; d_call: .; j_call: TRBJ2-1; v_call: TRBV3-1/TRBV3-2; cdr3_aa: CASSGLGGTSNNEQFF; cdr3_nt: TGTGCCAGCAGCGGATTGGGGGGGACATCTAACAATGAGCAGTTCTTC
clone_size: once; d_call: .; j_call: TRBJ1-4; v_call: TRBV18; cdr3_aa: CASSPTANNEKLFF; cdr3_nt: TGTGCCAGCTCACCGACAGCTAACAATGAAAAACTGTTTTTT
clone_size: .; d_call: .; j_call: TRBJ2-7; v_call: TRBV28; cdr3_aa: CASSLEEPTYEQYF; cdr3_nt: TGTGCCAGCAGTCTGGAGGAGCCCACCTACGAGCAGTACTTC
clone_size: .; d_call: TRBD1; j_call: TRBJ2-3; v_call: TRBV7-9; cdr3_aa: CASSSAGGVDTQYF; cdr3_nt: TGTGCCAGCAGCTCTGCAGGGGGCGTAGATACGCAGTATTTT
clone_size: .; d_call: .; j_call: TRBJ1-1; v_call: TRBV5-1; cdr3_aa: CASSFGGNTEAFF; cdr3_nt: TGCGCCAGCAGCTTCGGGGGAAACACTGAAGCTTTCTTT
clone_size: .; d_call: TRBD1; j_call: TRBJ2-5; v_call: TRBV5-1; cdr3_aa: CASSPRRDSTGQETQYF; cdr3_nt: TGCGCCAGCAGCCCACGCCGGGACAGTACTGGGCAAGAGACCCAGTACTTC
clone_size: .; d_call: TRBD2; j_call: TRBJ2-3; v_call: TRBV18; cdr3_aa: CASSHTGTSGGTDTQYF; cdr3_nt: TGTGCCAGCTCACATACCGGGACTAGCGGGGGCACAGATACGCAGTATTTT
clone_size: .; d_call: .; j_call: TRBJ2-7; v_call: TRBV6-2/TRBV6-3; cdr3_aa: CASSYKTGREQYF; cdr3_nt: TGTGCCAGCAGTTACAAGACAGGACGCGAGCAGTACTTC
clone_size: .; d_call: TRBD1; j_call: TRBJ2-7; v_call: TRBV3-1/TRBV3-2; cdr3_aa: CASSLRDRRGSATEQYF; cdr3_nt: TGTGCCAGCAGCCTCCGGGACAGGAGAGGTTCGGCCACCGAGCAGTACTTC
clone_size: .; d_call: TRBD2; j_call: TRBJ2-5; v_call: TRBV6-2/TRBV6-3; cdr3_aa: CASSYSKTSGEETQYF; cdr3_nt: TGTGCCAGCAGTTACTCGAAGACTAGCGGGGAAGAGACCCAGTACTTC
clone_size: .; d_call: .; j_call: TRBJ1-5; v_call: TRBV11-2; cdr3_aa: CASSPGHFQPQHF; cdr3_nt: TGTGCCAGCAGCCCAGGACACTTTCAGCCCCAGCATTTT
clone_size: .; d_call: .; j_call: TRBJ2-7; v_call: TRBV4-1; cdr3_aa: CASSPARTVSYEQYF; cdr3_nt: TGCGCCAGCAGCCCGGCCAGGACAGTCTCCTACGAGCAGTACTTC
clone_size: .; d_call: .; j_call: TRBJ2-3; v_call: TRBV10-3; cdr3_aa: CAISVDSNTQYF; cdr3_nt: TGTGCCATCAGTGTGGACTCAAATACGCAGTATTTT
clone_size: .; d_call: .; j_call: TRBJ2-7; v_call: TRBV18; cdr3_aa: CASSPTGHHSEQYF; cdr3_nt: TGTGCCAGCTCACCTACAGGCCACCACAGCGAGCAGTACTTC
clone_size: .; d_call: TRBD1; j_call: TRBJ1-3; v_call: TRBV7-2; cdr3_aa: CASSLEQGSGNTIYF; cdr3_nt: TGTGCCAGCAGCTTAGAACAGGGGTCTGGAAACACCATATATTTT
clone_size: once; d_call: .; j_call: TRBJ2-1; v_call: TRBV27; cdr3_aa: CASGLLEHTREDEQFF; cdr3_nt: TGTGCCAGCGGCCTCCTGGAACACACCCGCGAGGATGAGCAGTTCTTC
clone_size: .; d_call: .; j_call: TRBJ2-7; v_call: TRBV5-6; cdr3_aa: CASSLEEGRGEQYF; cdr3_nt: TGTGCCAGCAGCTTGGAAGAGGGCAGAGGGGAGCAGTACTTC
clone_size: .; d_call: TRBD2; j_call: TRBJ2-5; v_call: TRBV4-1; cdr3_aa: CASSQDASGGGETQYF; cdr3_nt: TGCGCCAGCAGCCAAGATGCCAGCGGGGGTGGGGAGACCCAGTACTTC
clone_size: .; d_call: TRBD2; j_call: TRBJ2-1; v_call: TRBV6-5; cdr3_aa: CASSQQGLAKNEQFF; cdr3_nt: TGTGCCAGCAGTCAGCAGGGACTAGCGAAGAATGAGCAGTTCTTC
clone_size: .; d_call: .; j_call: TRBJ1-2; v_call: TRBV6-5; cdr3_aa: CASSRSLSAQGYTF; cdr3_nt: TGTGCCAGCAGTCGGAGTCTCTCGGCTCAGGGCTACACCTTC
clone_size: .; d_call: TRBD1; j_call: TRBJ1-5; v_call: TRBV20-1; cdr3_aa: CSASYPRTGGNSNQPQHF; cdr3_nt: TGCAGTGCTAGTTACCCCCGGACAGGGGGGAACAGCAATCAGCCCCAGCATTTT
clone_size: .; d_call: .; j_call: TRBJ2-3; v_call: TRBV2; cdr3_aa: CANLGSRTDTQYF; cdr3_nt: TGTGCCAACCTAGGGAGCAGAACAGATACGCAGTATTTT
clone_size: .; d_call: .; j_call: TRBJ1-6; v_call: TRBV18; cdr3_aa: CASSPGGPGTNSPLHF; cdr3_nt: TGTGCCAGCTCCCCCGGGGGGCCAGGGACAAATTCACCCCTCCACTTT
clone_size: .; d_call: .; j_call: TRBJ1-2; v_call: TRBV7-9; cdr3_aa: CASSLLFEGAGYTF; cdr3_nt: TGTGCCAGCAGCTTGTTGTTTGAGGGTGCTGGCTACACCTTC
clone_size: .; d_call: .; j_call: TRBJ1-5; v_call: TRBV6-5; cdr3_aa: CASSPQTGSNQPQHF; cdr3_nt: TGTGCCAGCAGTCCGCAGACAGGCTCCAATCAGCCCCAGCATTTT
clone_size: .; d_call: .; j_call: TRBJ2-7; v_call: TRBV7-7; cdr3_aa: CASSLGEGYEQYF; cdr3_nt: TGTGCCAGCAGCTTGGGAGAAGGCTACGAGCAGTACTTC
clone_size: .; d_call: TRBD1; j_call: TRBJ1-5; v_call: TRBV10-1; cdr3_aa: CASSEPDREAGYSNQPQHF; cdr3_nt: TGCGCCAGCAGTGAACCGGACAGGGAAGCGGGTTATAGCAATCAGCCCCAGCATTTT
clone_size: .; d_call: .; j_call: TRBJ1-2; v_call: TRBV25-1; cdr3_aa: CASSETPDFYGYTF; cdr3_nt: TGTGCCAGCAGTGAAACTCCAGACTTCTACGGCTACACCTTC